These 6 T cell receptor beta chains were all obtained from the same sample, sequenced in a study of response to subunit inactivated influenza vaccine. TCRdb independently ran MiXCR on the RT-PCR reads; one entry per CDR3 protein. The sample records approximately 310,000 distinct CDR3 sequences, 20% to 25% being singletons. The material sequenced was PBMCs from blood, taken roughly 20 months after vaccination. All receptors come from a man between 50 and 69 years old who received an inactivated influenza vaccine.

V and J are TRBV4-3 and TRBJ1-2; no clear D gene. This CDR3 is built from 15 residues. Per the germline V gene, CDR1 is LGHNA and CDR2 is YSLEER. Trimming cost V 4 bases and J 2 bases, with 14 bases left between them. The CDR3 sequence: CASSPSPGRNYGYTF. The CDR3 DNA reads TGCGCCAGCAGCCCAAGCCCGGGTCGAAACTATGGCTACACCTTC.

The CDR3 DNA is TGCAGTGCTACTGACGGGCGGAATTATGAGACCCAGTACTTC. Protein: CSATDGRNYETQYF. J is TRBJ2-5 and V is TRBV20-1; no firm D call. V lost 4 bases, J lost 5 bases, and 17 bases lay in between. The germline CDR1 and CDR2 sequences are DFQATT and SNEGSKA (reference sequence). The CDR3 runs to 14 residues.

This clonotype was seen only a few times. The rearrangement links TRBV10-2 to TRBJ1-5; no reliable D call. Trimming cost V 2 bases and J 7 bases, with 12 bases left between them. This CDR3 contains 14 residues. Germline values: CDR1 WSHSY, CDR2 SAAADI. The CDR3 is CASSEGGIEQPQHF. CDR3 in DNA: TGCGCCAGCAGTGAGGGCGGGATAGAACAGCCCCAGCATTTT.

This clonotype showed up just a few times. DNA of the CDR3: TGTGCCAGCAGTTTATGGACCGAGATGGATACGCAGTATTTT. This codes for CASSLWTEMDTQYF. The chain combines TRBV12-3 or TRBV12-4 with TRBJ2-3; no firm D call. The CDR3 totals 14 residues. V lost 2 bases and J 6 bases, leaving 12 bases between the germline ends.

A note on this clonotype: The junction shows a germline mismatch at one end, possibly a read error. The chain couples TRBV3-1 to TRBJ2-3, with TRBD2 matching over 14 bases. The germline gives CDR1 LGHDT, CDR2 YNNKEL (reference sequence). This CDR3 contains 17 residues. CDR3 nucleotides: TGTGCCTGCAGCACCGGACTAGCGGGGGGACCCACAGATACGCAGTATTTT. Translation gives CACSTGLAGGPTDTQYF.

The rearrangement joins TRBV29-1 to TRBJ2-7; 9 bases agree with TRBD1. The trim removed 8 bases at V and 4 bases at J, leaving 9 bases unmatched. The CDR3 runs 13 residues. Per the germline V gene, CDR1 is SQVTM and CDR2 is ANQGSEA. CDR3 region: CSIRTGGGYEQYF. The CDR3 DNA reads as TGCAGCATAAGAACAGGGGGCGGTTACGAGCAGTACTTC.